This TCR beta chain comes out of a study of T cells in Graves' hyperthyroidism and ophthalmopathy. Germline V lookup: CDR1 MNHNS, CDR2 SASEGT. V dropped 7 bases and J dropped 11 bases, with 12 bases sitting between them. This CDR3 comprises 12 residues. RNA transcripts served as the template for amplifying TCR beta CDR3 regions. Primed by the HTBI set, a first-round RT-PCR was run on the TCR CDR3. TCRdb called the multiplex PCR reads again in MiXCR, with one record for every CDR3 protein. The profile shows about 420,000 distinct CDR3 sequences, approximately 14% of them singletons. This chain connects TRBV6-1 to TRBJ1-6; D gene ambiguous. Sequencing was performed on blood. The clonotype was recovered from a woman aged 18 to 35 with Graves' hyperthyroidism. CDR3 in amino acids: CASTPSRTPLHF. Here the CDR3 DNA reads TGTGCCAGCACCCCTTCCCGGACACCCCTCCACTTT.